This T cell receptor beta chain is from a study of cytomegalovirus exposure and HLA in healthy donors. Study-level information: The same platform was used for the 110 or so validation repertoires as for the roughly 660 first-cohort repertoires, as reported in a later analysis.

Study-wide results and limits: One later analysis, an examination of the 100 to 150 validation repertoires, found that first-cohort TCR clusters tended to co-occur in them.

Germline lookup yields CDR1 SSHAT and CDR2 FNYEAQ (reference sequence). The J segment lost 2 bases and the V segment lost 5 bases, leaving 3 bases of the junction unmatched. The CDR3 is 13 amino acids. TCRdb's copy holds only in-frame clones and misses some; the assay was immunoSEQ multiplex PCR. The data show approximately 160,000 clones, roughly nine tenths seen once. This clone appeared a few times. Its antigen remains unknown. The TCR comes from a woman aged 30 to 39 in good health and CMV-seronegative. Sequencing was carried out using PBMCs. The chain recombines TRBV7-7 with TRBJ2-7; 7 bases line up with TRBD1. CDR3 amino acids: CASSTGQTYEQYF. The CDR3 bases are TGTGCCAGCAGCACGGGACAGACCTACGAGCAGTACTTC. The full variable domain, its missing parts supplied by reference TRBV7-7 and TRBJ2-7, is GAGVSQSPRYKVTKRGQDVTLRCDPISSHATLYWYQQALGQGPEFLTYFNYEAQPDKSGLPSDRFSAERPEGSISTLTIQRTEQRDSAMYRCASSTGQTYEQYFGPGTRLTVT.